This T cell receptor (beta chain) was retrieved from a study of T cell responses to AZD1222 COVID-19 vaccine. Assay used: immunoSEQ multiplex PCR; TCRdb lists only in-frame clones, some missing. The data show 120,000 or so clones, with around 91% seen just once and around 4.5% held by the top ten. The CDR3 loop spans 15 amino acids. CDR1 and CDR2 (germline): MDHEN, SYDVKM. The V end was cut by 6 bases, the J end by 3 bases, with 17 bases between. On this clone itself: What it binds is unknown.

Overall study results and limits: Of the AZD1222 recipients, only six were seropositive at baseline.

The sequences come from peripheral blood, collected on day 0 of MenACWY control vaccination. The sequence was obtained from an adult in good health. V gene TRBV28 combines with J gene TRBJ1-2, with D possibly TRBD1 on 6 matching bases. CDR3 sequence: CASRSSGGGHYGYTF. The CDR3 DNA is TGTGCCAGCAGATCCTCTGGGGGCGGGCACTATGGCTACACCTTC.